The 30 T cell receptor beta chains below come from one sample, sequenced in a study of T-cell reconstitution after alpha-beta-depleted transplantation in children. The TCRbeta library was prepared with unique molecular identifiers. A single record per CDR3 protein comes from TCRdb applying MiXCR to the PCR reads. The sample has tens of thousands of distinct CDR3 sequences; over 15% are singletons. This specimen was PBMCs, mostly from graft donor cells, taken 360 days after TCRalphabeta/CD19-depleted stem cell transplant. Every receptor here comes from a male patient between 2 and 15 years old who had a stem cell transplant for acute lymphoblastic leukemia, so the T cells may come from the graft donor.

The chain recombines TRBV3-1 with TRBJ2-7, with unresolved D. The CDR3 has 15 amino acids. Trimming left V 0 bases short and J 0 bases short, with 9 bases between. Germline V CDR1 and CDR2: LGHDT, YNNKEL (reference sequence). CDR3 region: CASSQDLGFSYEQYF. The DNA for the CDR3 is TGTGCCAGCAGCCAAGATCTGGGCTTCTCCTACGAGCAGTACTTC.

This rearrangement joins TRBV12-3 or TRBV12-4 to TRBJ2-2, with D maybe TRBD1 (6 bases). The CDR3 contains 18 residues. Trimming removed 11 bases from V and 6 bases from J, with 31 bases in between. As DNA, the CDR3 is TGTGCCTTCAGTCTTTTCCCCTCCGGGCAGGGGAGAGCCGGGGAGCTGTTTTTT. This encodes CAFSLFPSGQGRAGELFF.

The chain is built from TRBV12-3 or TRBV12-4 and TRBJ1-6, with 9 bases aligning to TRBD1. This CDR3 has 15 amino acids. Losses at the gene ends were 4 bases for V and 8 bases for J; bases not matched to a gene: 6. CDR3: CASSYDRGKDSPLHF. The CDR3 DNA is TGTGCCAGCAGTTACGACAGGGGGAAGGATTCACCCCTCCACTTT.

This clonotype was seen a few times. The chain uses TRBV5-1 and TRBJ2-1; maybe TRBD1 (6 bases). V shed 2 bases and J shed 2 bases, with 11 bases lying between them. The CDR3 has 15 residues. Germline V gene data show CDR1 as SGHRS and CDR2 as YFSETQ. CDR3 in DNA: TGCGCCAGCAGCTTAGGGGGAAGACCCTACAATGAGCAGTTCTTC. Encoded protein: CASSLGGRPYNEQFF.

Only a few counts were recorded for this clonotype. V usage is TRBV11-2 and J usage is TRBJ2-2; 11 positions match TRBD2. With 2 bases clipped from V and 4 bases from J, the junction kept 6 bases outside the gene matches. CDR3 length equals 17 residues. The germline CDR1 and CDR2 sequences are SGHAT and FQNNGV. The CDR3 spells CASSLRYGTSGTGELFF. The DNA of the CDR3 is TGTGCCAGCAGCTTAAGATACGGGACTAGCGGCACCGGGGAGCTGTTTTTT. The variable domain in full, with the rest retrieved from reference TRBV11-2 and TRBJ2-2, is EAGVAQSPRYKIIEKRQSVAFWCNPISGHATLYWYQQILGQGPKLLIQFQNNGVVDDSQLPKDRFSAERLKGVDSTLKIQPAKLEDSAVYLCASSLRYGTSGTGELFFGEGSRLTVL.

The rearrangement links TRBV5-1 to TRBJ2-3; 8 positions agree with TRBD2. The CDR3 totals 15 residues. The V segment lost 3 bases and the J segment 4 bases; nucleotides outside the gene matches: 7. The germline CDR1 and CDR2 sequences are SGHRS and YFSETQ. CDR3 sequence (DNA): TGCGCCAGCAGCTCGCAACGGACTAGCCCAGATACGCAGTATTTT. This gives the protein CASSSQRTSPDTQYF. Variable domain in full (rest from reference TRBV5-1 and TRBJ2-3): KAGVTQTPRYLIKTRGQQVTLSCSPISGHRSVSWYQQTPGQGLQFLFEYFSETQRNKGNFPGRFSGRQFSNSRSEMNVSTLELGDSALYLCASSSQRTSPDTQYFGPGTRLTVL.

V and J are TRBV5-1 and TRBJ2-2; 8 positions agree with TRBD1. This CDR3 spans 16 amino acids. Germline CDR1 and CDR2: SGHRS and YFSETQ. V was clipped by 2 bases and J by 3 bases; unmatched bases: 6. The CDR3 nucleotides read TGCGCCAGCAGCTTAGGACAGGGAGAGTACACCGGGGAGCTGTTTTTT. As protein: CASSLGQGEYTGELFF.

This clonotype was found many times. This chain links TRBV4-1 with TRBJ1-1; D is perhaps TRBD1 (5 bases). The CDR3 has 14 amino acids. Germline V gives CDR1 MGHRA, CDR2 YSYEKL. V lost 4 bases and J 0 bases, leaving 9 bases between the germline ends. DNA of the CDR3: TGCGCCAGCAGCCCAGGGACCATGAACACTGAAGCTTTCTTT. Encoded protein: CASSPGTMNTEAFF.

The chain carries TRBV7-9 and TRBJ2-1, with 9 positions matching TRBD2. Germline V gene sequence: CDR1 SEHNR, CDR2 FQNEAQ (reference sequence). The CDR3 contains 17 residues. J gave up 8 bases and V 5 bases, and 16 bases lay outside the gene matches. The CDR3 nucleotides read TGTGCCAGCAGCCAAAGAGGTCTAGCGGGATATTTTGATGAGCAGTTCTTC. This codes for CASSQRGLAGYFDEQFF.

J is TRBJ2-7 and V is TRBV28; 12 positions match TRBD2. This CDR3 is built from 16 residues. Germline V gene lookup returns CDR1 MDHEN and CDR2 SYDVKM. V shed 7 bases and J 2 bases; nucleotides not matched to a gene: 9. In nucleotides, the CDR3 is TGTGCCAGCACTACCTCCAGACTAGCGGGGGCCTACGAGCAGTACTTC. The encoded protein is CASTTSRLAGAYEQYF.

Only a few counts were recorded for this clonotype. DNA of the CDR3: TGTGCCAGCTCCCTCAGAACAAGCCCCTACAATGAGCAGTTCTTC. Translation: CASSLRTSPYNEQFF. The chain joins TRBV18 to TRBJ2-1, with D hard to call. V gave up 6 bases and J gave up 2 bases, with 14 bases separating them. Germline assignment: CDR1 KGHSH and CDR2 LQKENI. The CDR3 totals 15 residues.

This clonotype was picked up a small number of times. This chain joins TRBV24-1 and TRBJ2-7, with D possibly matching TRBD1 (5 bases). Germline-derived CDR1 and CDR2 are KGHDR and SFDVKD. The V and J ends lost 2 bases and 5 bases respectively, with 9 bases between them. This CDR3 spans 13 amino acids. CDR3 residues: CATSDSAGNEQYF. The CDR3 region has the DNA TGTGCCACCAGTGATTCTGCAGGGAACGAGCAGTACTTC.

In this sample, this clonotype turned up many times. The chain has TRBV6-5 and TRBJ1-1; D is unclear. CDR3 length: 13 amino acids. The germline gives CDR1 MNHEY, CDR2 SVGAGI. V gave up 3 bases and J gave up 0 bases, with 5 bases separating them. CDR3 sequence (DNA): TGTGCCAGCAGTTATTGGCTGAACACTGAAGCTTTCTTT. Encoded protein: CASSYWLNTEAFF.

A few counts support this clonotype. CDR3 nucleotides: TGTGCCAGCACTGACAGGGGCCCGACAACTGGCTACACCTTC. It encodes CASTDRGPTTGYTF. This chain uses TRBV6-1 with TRBJ1-2; TRBD1 matches 8 bases. The CDR3 is 14 residues long. V lost 7 bases to trimming and J lost 7 bases; unmatched junction nucleotides: 11. Germline values: CDR1 MNHNS, CDR2 SASEGT.

The chain joins TRBV29-1 to TRBJ1-1; tentative D call: TRBD1 (5 bases). The V gene's germline CDR1 is SQVTM and CDR2 ANQGSEA. V was shortened by 5 bases and J by 6 bases, with 19 bases between the two germline ends. The CDR3 is made up of 14 amino acids. CDR3 in amino acids: CSVPRTSRAAEAFF. The CDR3 DNA reads TGCAGCGTTCCCCGGACATCTCGGGCCGCTGAAGCTTTCTTT.

This rearrangement joins TRBV5-5 to TRBJ2-3; 7 bases line up with TRBD2. Germline-derived CDR1 and CDR2 are SGHKS and YYEKEE (reference sequence). The CDR3 covers 15 residues. V was clipped by 4 bases and J by 2 bases; unmatched bases: 7. The CDR3 nucleotides are TGTGCCAGCAGCGGGGGGGGAGGGGTCACAGATACGCAGTATTTT. This encodes CASSGGGGVTDTQYF.

This clonotype was seen only a few times. The chain couples TRBV5-6 to TRBJ2-1, with a tentative D call TRBD2 (7 bases). The CDR3 length is 15 residues. The germline gives CDR1 SGHDT, CDR2 YYEEEE. Trimming removed 6 bases from V and 4 bases from J, with 17 bases in between. CDR3 protein: CASTIGGPWYNEQFF. The CDR3 nucleotides are TGTGCCAGCACCATCGGGGGGCCGTGGTACAATGAGCAGTTCTTC.

The chain is built from TRBV7-9 and TRBJ1-1; unclear D gene. From germline, CDR1 is SEHNR and CDR2 FQNEAQ (reference sequence). CDR3 length: 15 amino acids. V shed 2 bases and J shed 5 bases, with 15 bases lying between them. The CDR3 sequence is CASSLPGIPSTEAFF. DNA for the CDR3: TGTGCCAGCAGCTTACCCGGGATCCCGAGTACTGAAGCTTTCTTT.

This clonotype was counted a few times. The chain couples TRBV18 to TRBJ2-7, with unresolved D. Trimming shortened V by 1 base and J by 6 bases, and 7 bases separated the two germline ends. Germline CDR1 reads KGHSH; CDR2 reads LQKENI. The CDR3 covers 12 residues. The CDR3 loop reads CASSPLGFEQYF. CDR3 nucleotides: TGTGCCAGCTCACCACTTGGGTTCGAGCAGTACTTC.

This clonotype was detected a few times. The genes are TRBV3-1 and TRBJ1-4; D remains unclear. Germline V gives CDR1 LGHDT, CDR2 YNNKEL (reference sequence). V was clipped by 8 bases and J by 3 bases, with 13 bases between them. The CDR3 extends over 14 amino acids. DNA of the CDR3: TGTGCCAGCGGAAGGGCGGGCTCTAATGAAAAACTGTTTTTT. This sequence encodes CASGRAGSNEKLFF.

For the CDR3, the DNA is TGCAGTGCTACCCGGCTGGACAGGGTCCGCTACGAGCAGTACTTC. Amino acid sequence: CSATRLDRVRYEQYF. V and J are TRBV20-1 and TRBJ2-7; 8 nucleotides line up with TRBD1. Germline CDR1 reads DFQATT; CDR2 reads SNEGSKA (reference sequence). CDR3 size: 15 residues. J was trimmed by 3 bases and V by 4 bases; bases with no gene match: 11.

The V and J genes are TRBV6-5 and TRBJ2-5, with 12 bases lining up with TRBD2. The CDR3 is 15 amino acids. V trimming: 2 bases; J trimming: 5 bases; junction bases outside the gene matches: 3. Germline V lookup: CDR1 MNHEY, CDR2 SVGAGI. Here the CDR3 reads CASSYRLAGGETQYF. In nucleotides, the CDR3 is TGTGCCAGCAGTTACCGTCTAGCGGGAGGGGAGACCCAGTACTTC.

This clonotype was observed a handful of times. This sequence joins TRBV13 and TRBJ2-1; 10 nucleotides align to TRBD2. The CDR3 length is 17 residues. Germline CDR1 is PRHDT and CDR2 is FYEKMQ (reference sequence). V shed 1 base, J shed 8 bases, and the junction held 11 bases outside the gene matches. CDR3 protein: CASSLVGLAGVEHEQFF. CDR3 DNA: TGTGCCAGCAGCTTAGTGGGGCTAGCGGGAGTCGAACATGAGCAGTTCTTC.

This chain joins TRBV5-1 and TRBJ2-7; D is perhaps TRBD2 (6 bases). Germline V gene lookup returns CDR1 SGHRS and CDR2 YFSETQ. This CDR3 comprises 15 residues. V was pared by 0 bases and J by 6 bases, with 16 bases between. The DNA for the CDR3 is TGCGCCAGCAGCTTGGCCCGGATCCAGGGAGGCGAGCAGTACTTC. Translation: CASSLARIQGGEQYF.

Notes on this clonotype: At one boundary the junction diverges from the germline segment, which might be a read error. J is TRBJ1-5 and V is TRBV27, with no clear D. CDR3 length: 15 amino acids. Germline V CDR1 and CDR2: MNHEY, SMNVEV (reference sequence). CDR3 region: CASSPWALSDQPQHF. CDR3 DNA: TGTGCCAGCAGTCCCTGGGCTCTTAGCGATCAGCCCCAGCATTTT.

The CDR3 DNA follows: TGCAGCGTCCTCCCGACTAGCGGGAGGGCCCATGAGCAGTTCTTC. It specifies CSVLPTSGRAHEQFF. V and J are TRBV29-1 and TRBJ2-1, with TRBD2 identical over 14 bases. The trim removed 6 bases at V and 8 bases at J, leaving 9 bases unmatched. From germline, CDR1 is SQVTM and CDR2 ANQGSEA. The CDR3 contains 15 residues.

In its sample, this clonotype was seen a few times. This chain uses TRBV27 with TRBJ2-3, with TRBD2 as a possible D gene (7 bases). Per germline, CDR1 MNHEY and CDR2 SMNVEV (reference sequence). The CDR3 spans 17 residues. Trimming stripped 6 bases from V and 2 bases from J, with 21 bases between. The CDR3 DNA reads TGTGCCAGCAGGCTTAGGGGGAGGGCCGGACACACAGATACGCAGTATTTT. Its translation: CASRLRGRAGHTDTQYF.

This clonotype was seen repeatedly, ten times or more. CDR3 protein: CASDTSGANVLTF. The DNA of the CDR3 is TGTGCCAGCGATACCTCTGGGGCCAACGTCCTGACTTTC. The chain uses TRBV11-3 and TRBJ2-6; D not certain. The ends were cut back, 8 bases at V and 0 bases at J, with 5 bases in the middle. The length of the CDR3 is 13 residues. The germline V gene has CDR1 SGHNT and CDR2 YENEEA.

This CDR3 reads CASSFRGRTEDTQYF. CDR3 bases: TGTGCCAGCAGCTTTCGGGGGAGAACCGAAGATACGCAGTATTTT. V and J are TRBV7-9 and TRBJ2-3; tentative D call: TRBD2 (6 bases). The CDR3 spans 15 residues. The germline V and J ends were trimmed by 3 bases and 5 bases, with 15 bases remaining between them. Per the germline V gene, CDR1 is SEHNR and CDR2 is FQNEAQ (reference sequence).

This sequence joins TRBV6-5 and TRBJ2-2; the match to TRBD1 covers 9 bases. In germline, CDR1 is MNHEY, CDR2 SVGAGI. The CDR3 contains 15 residues. V gave up 6 bases and J gave up 4 bases; unmatched junction bases: 6. The CDR3 DNA sequence: TGTGCCAGCAGCTACAGGGGGCCTGGCACCGGGGAGCTGTTTTTT. Amino acids: CASSYRGPGTGELFF.